One T cell receptor beta chain is described in this entry. Its antigen remains unidentified. The entry originates in a study of metastatic and nonmetastatic thyroid tumors. Until they underwent thyroid surgery, no patient had received any treatment. Study findings and constraints: Reports indicated that malignant thyroid tumors showed significantly higher TCR beta diversity than benign nodules did, in blood and tumor.

This CDR3 has 16 amino acids. The V gene lost 4 bases and the J gene lost 3 bases, with 19 bases spanning the gap. Per germline, CDR1 SGHAT and CDR2 FQNNGV. MiXCR re-clonotyped the PCR reads for TCRdb. The sample lists approximately 21,000 clones; about a quarter were seen once. The genes are TRBV11-2 and TRBJ2-7; D gene uncertain. The source is a female donor with papillary thyroid cancer or a benign thyroid nodule (not recorded which). Some clones in this sample may be carry-over from other donors' samples. The source material was blood. The CDR3: CASSSPPRTFNYEQYF. In nucleotides, the CDR3 is TGTGCCAGCAGCTCTCCGCCCCGAACCTTCAACTACGAGCAGTACTTC.